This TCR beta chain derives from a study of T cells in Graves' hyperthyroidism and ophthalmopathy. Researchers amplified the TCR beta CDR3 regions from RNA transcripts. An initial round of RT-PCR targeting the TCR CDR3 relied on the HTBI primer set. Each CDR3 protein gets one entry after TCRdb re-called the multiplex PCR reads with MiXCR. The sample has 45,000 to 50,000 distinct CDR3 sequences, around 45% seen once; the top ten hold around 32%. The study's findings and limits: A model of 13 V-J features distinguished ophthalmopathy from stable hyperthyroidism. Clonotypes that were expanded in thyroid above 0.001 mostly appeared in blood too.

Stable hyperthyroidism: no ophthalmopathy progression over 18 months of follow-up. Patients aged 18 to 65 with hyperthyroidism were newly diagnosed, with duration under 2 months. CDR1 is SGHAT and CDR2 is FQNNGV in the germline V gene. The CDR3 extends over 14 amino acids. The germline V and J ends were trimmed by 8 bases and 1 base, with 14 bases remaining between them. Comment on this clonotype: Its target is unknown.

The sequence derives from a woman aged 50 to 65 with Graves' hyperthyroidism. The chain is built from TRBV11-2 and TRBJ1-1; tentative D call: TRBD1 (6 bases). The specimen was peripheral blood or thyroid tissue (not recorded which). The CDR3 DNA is TGTGCCAGCCGGGAAGGGGGATGGAACACTGAAGCTTTCTTT. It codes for CASREGGWNTEAFF.